The 20 T cell receptor beta chains in this list originate from one sample, sequenced in a study of cytomegalovirus exposure and HLA in healthy donors. With 60 Vbeta and 13 Jbeta primers, the PCR was carried out. Profiled with immunoSEQ multiplex PCR; TCRdb holds only in-frame clones, not every one. Among 160,000 or so clones, 80% were seen once, and the ten largest hold over 0.95%. The sequenced sample consisted of PBMCs. These receptor sequences come from a woman between 50 and 59 years old in good health and CMV-seronegative.

This sequence joins TRBV30 and TRBJ1-2, with no clear D. Germline V CDR1 and CDR2: GTSNPN, SVGIG (reference sequence). The CDR3 loop spans 11 amino acids. Trimming cost V 2 bases and J 5 bases, with 6 bases left between them. The CDR3 is CAWSYGYGYTF. The DNA for the CDR3 is TGTGCCTGGAGTTACGGGTATGGCTACACCTTC.

The chain recombines TRBV6-6 with TRBJ2-7; TRBD1 matches 11 bases. This CDR3 has 14 amino acids. The ends lost 6 bases at V and 3 bases at J; junction bases unmatched: 4. Germline CDR1 reads MNHNY; CDR2 reads SVGAGI (reference sequence). The CDR3 nucleotides read TGTGCCAGCAGGAAGGACAGGGGGCACTACGAGCAGTACTTC. Amino acid sequence: CASRKDRGHYEQYF.

The V gene is TRBV27, the J gene TRBJ2-2; no clear D gene. Germline CDR1 is MNHEY and CDR2 is SMNVEV (reference sequence). The CDR3 runs 13 residues. V lost 3 bases and J lost 5, with 7 bases in between. This CDR3 is CASSFQTTGELFF. For the CDR3, the DNA is TGTGCCAGCAGTTTCCAGACAACCGGGGAGCTGTTTTTT.

V gene TRBV5-6 combines with J gene TRBJ2-7; tentative D call: TRBD2 (5 bases). Germline V gene sequence: CDR1 SGHDT, CDR2 YYEEEE. V lost 6 bases to trimming and J lost 2 bases, with 24 bases between them. CDR3 length: 17 amino acids. CDR3 nucleotide sequence: TGTGCCAGCACTTCGACCCTCTGGACGGAGGAACCCTACGAGCAGTACTTC. Its protein product is CASTSTLWTEEPYEQYF.

On this clone itself: Mismatch with germline at one junction end may stem from a read error. This sequence joins TRBV28 and TRBJ1-2, with 7 nucleotides matching TRBD1. The CDR3 runs to 15 residues. Germline V gives CDR1 MDHEN, CDR2 SYDVKM. CDR3 sequence (DNA): TGTGCCAGCAACCTACAGGGGTTCCCTAATTATGGCTACACCTTC. It codes for CASNLQGFPNYGYTF.

The genes are TRBV5-4 and TRBJ2-7, with 8 positions matching TRBD1. V lost 2 bases, J lost 1 base, and 5 bases stayed unmatched. The length of the CDR3 is 15 residues. Germline V CDR1 and CDR2: SGHNT, YYREEE (reference sequence). The CDR3 DNA follows: TGTGCCAGCAGCTTAGGACAGGGAATATCCTACGAGCAGTACTTC. This gives the protein CASSLGQGISYEQYF.

This clone was picked up a small number of times. The chain employs TRBV4-3 and TRBJ1-2; 12 nucleotides agree with TRBD1. J was trimmed by 2 bases and V by 1 base; bases with no gene match: 11. The CDR3 has 19 amino acids. Per germline, CDR1 LGHNA and CDR2 YSLEER. The CDR3 bases are TGCGCCAGCAGCCAAGGGGGGGTGGGACAGGGGGCCCAAAACTATGGCTACACCTTC. This translates into CASSQGGVGQGAQNYGYTF.

The chain links TRBV18 to TRBJ2-2; weak D call: TRBD1 (5 bases). CDR1 is KGHSH and CDR2 is LQKENI in the germline V gene. The CDR3 consists of 16 residues. With 2 bases removed from V and 5 bases from J, the gap between germline ends came to 15 bases. DNA of the CDR3: TGTGCCAGCTCACCATTCAGGACACCTAATACCGGGGAGCTGTTTTTT. Encoded protein: CASSPFRTPNTGELFF.

The chain carries TRBV7-3 and TRBJ2-3; 10 positions match TRBD2. This CDR3 comprises 16 residues. Per germline, CDR1 SGHTA and CDR2 FQGTGA. V was clipped by 5 bases and J by 0 bases; unmatched bases: 5. The CDR3 region has the DNA TGTGCCAGCAGCACCCTAGCGGGAGAAAGCACAGATACGCAGTATTTT. Its translation is CASSTLAGESTDTQYF.

This clone was observed a handful of times. V gene TRBV6-6 combines with J gene TRBJ2-1; the D is unclear. CDR3 length equals 13 residues. The V gene lost 2 bases and the J gene lost 7 bases, with 9 bases spanning the gap. Per the germline V gene, CDR1 is MNHNY and CDR2 is SVGAGI (reference sequence). The CDR3: CASSYLPSNEQFF. CDR3 coding DNA: TGTGCCAGCAGTTACCTACCTAGTAATGAGCAGTTCTTC.

The chain couples TRBV7-2 to TRBJ1-2, with D perhaps TRBD1 (5 bases). Trimming stripped 2 bases from V and 4 bases from J, with 20 bases between. From germline, CDR1 is SGHTA and CDR2 FQGNSA. The CDR3 totals 17 residues. The CDR3 nucleotides are TGTGCCAGCAGCTTAACCCCCGTTTTAACAGGAAGCTATGGCTACACCTTC. Its protein is CASSLTPVLTGSYGYTF.

The rearrangement links TRBV25-1 to TRBJ1-4; 7 nucleotides line up with TRBD1. The CDR3 is 15 residues long. The V and J ends lost 7 bases and 6 bases, in that order; junction bases with no gene match: 11. The germline gives CDR1 MGHDK, CDR2 SYGVNS. In DNA, the CDR3 is TGTGCCAGCAACCCACTAACAGGGGACGATGAAAAACTGTTTTTT. It codes for CASNPLTGDDEKLFF.

This clone has just one count. The chain links TRBV9 to TRBJ2-2, with D possibly TRBD1 on 6 matching bases. V was clipped by 3 bases and J by 1 base, with 7 bases between them. The CDR3 has 14 amino acids. Germline lookup yields CDR1 SGDLS and CDR2 YYNGEE. DNA of the CDR3: TGTGCCAGCAGCGCCAGGGGGAACACCGGGGAGCTGTTTTTT. Translated, it gives CASSARGNTGELFF.

The J gene is TRBJ2-1, the V gene TRBV30; the match to TRBD1 covers 10 bases. CDR3 length: 14 amino acids. Trimming took 5 bases from V and 5 from J; bases not matched to a gene: 6. CDR1 GTSNPN and CDR2 SVGIG come from the germline V gene (reference sequence). This CDR3 reads CAWDKDRGNNEQFF. The CDR3 coding sequence is TGTGCCTGGGATAAGGACAGGGGGAACAATGAGCAGTTCTTC.

This chain uses TRBV7-2 with TRBJ2-2; 14 nucleotides agree with TRBD2. The trim removed 3 bases at V and 6 bases at J, leaving 0 bases unmatched. The CDR3 is 15 amino acids. Germline assignment: CDR1 SGHTA and CDR2 FQGNSA. Here the CDR3 reads CASSLGLAGAGELFF. The CDR3, as DNA: TGTGCCAGCAGCTTGGGACTAGCGGGAGCCGGGGAGCTGTTTTTT.

This sequence joins TRBV6-5 and TRBJ1-2; D ambiguous. The germline V gene has CDR1 MNHEY and CDR2 SVGAGI. CDR3 length: 12 amino acids. Trimming pared 6 bases from V and 4 bases from J, leaving 9 bases between. DNA of the CDR3: TGTGCCAGCAGGAAGGAGGTCTATGGCTACACCTTC. Protein: CASRKEVYGYTF.

The chain employs TRBV6-1 and TRBJ2-3; 11 nucleotides line up with TRBD2. This CDR3 contains 15 residues. Germline V gives CDR1 MNHNS, CDR2 SASEGT. J was trimmed by 5 bases and V by 5 bases; bases with no gene match: 6. In DNA, the CDR3 is TGTGCCAGCAGTCTACAAGGGACTAGCGGAGATACGCAGTATTTT. This gives the protein CASSLQGTSGDTQYF.

The chain is built from TRBV9 and TRBJ2-1; D may be TRBD2 (5 bases). CDR1 and CDR2 from the germline V gene are SGDLS and YYNGEE. This CDR3 is 16 amino acids long. The V and J ends lost 0 bases and 7 bases respectively, with 17 bases between them. The CDR3 DNA sequence: TGTGCCAGCAGCGTAGTTAGTAGGGCGGAGGAAAATGAGCAGTTCTTC. Translated: CASSVVSRAEENEQFF.

V is TRBV5-1 and J is TRBJ2-7; 11 bases are a match to TRBD1. The CDR3 totals 15 residues. Germline V gives CDR1 SGHRS, CDR2 YFSETQ. J was trimmed by 2 bases and V by 4 bases; bases with no gene match: 5. In DNA, the CDR3 is TGCGCCAGCAGCCACGGGACAGGGGGTACCTACGAGCAGTACTTC. It codes for CASSHGTGGTYEQYF. The full variable domain, with the rest looked up from reference TRBV5-1 and TRBJ2-7, is KAGVTQTPRYLIKTRGQQVTLSCSPISGHRSVSWYQQTPGQGLQFLFEYFSETQRNKGNFPGRFSGRQFSNSRSEMNVSTLELGDSALYLCASSHGTGGTYEQYFGPGTRLTVT.

The genes are TRBV2 and TRBJ1-4, with a weak D call TRBD1 (5 bases). CDR3 length equals 14 residues. Germline loops: CDR1 SNHLY, CDR2 FYNNEI. The ends were cut back, 9 bases at V and 4 bases at J, with 15 bases in the middle. CDR3: CARGEAGNNEKLFF. The DNA of the CDR3 is TGTGCCAGAGGAGAGGCAGGGAATAATGAAAAACTGTTTTTT.